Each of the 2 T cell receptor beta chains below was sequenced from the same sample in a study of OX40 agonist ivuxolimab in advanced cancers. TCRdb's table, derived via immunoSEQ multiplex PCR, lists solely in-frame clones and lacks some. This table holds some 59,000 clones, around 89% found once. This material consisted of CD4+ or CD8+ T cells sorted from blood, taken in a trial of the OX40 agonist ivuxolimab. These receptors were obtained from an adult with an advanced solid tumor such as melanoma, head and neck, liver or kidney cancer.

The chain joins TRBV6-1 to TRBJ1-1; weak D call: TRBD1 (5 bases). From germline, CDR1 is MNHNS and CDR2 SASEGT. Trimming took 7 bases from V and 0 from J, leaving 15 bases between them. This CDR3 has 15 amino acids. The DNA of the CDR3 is TGTGCCAGCATCCCCATGGGGGGGATGAACACTGAAGCTTTCTTT. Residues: CASIPMGGMNTEAFF.

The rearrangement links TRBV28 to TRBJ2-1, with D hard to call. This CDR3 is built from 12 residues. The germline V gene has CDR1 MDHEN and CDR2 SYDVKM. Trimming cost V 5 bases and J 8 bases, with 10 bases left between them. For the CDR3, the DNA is TGTGCCAGCAGTCTGGAAAAGCATGAGCAGTTCTTC. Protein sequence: CASSLEKHEQFF.